These 31 T cell receptor beta chains were sequenced from one sample in a study of cytomegalovirus exposure and HLA in healthy donors. Vbeta (60) and Jbeta (13) primers were used in the PCR. Assay: immunoSEQ multiplex PCR; the TCRdb copy retains only in-frame clones and omits some. The sample has around 130,000 clones, around 73% seen once. Sequencing input: PBMCs. These receptors came from a human donor in good health.

The chain employs TRBV28 and TRBJ2-1; TRBD1 matches at 7 bases. V lost 7 bases to trimming and J lost 5 bases; unmatched junction nucleotides: 8. The germline CDR1 and CDR2 sequences are MDHEN and SYDVKM. The CDR3 consists of 14 residues. CDR3 in amino acids: CASKGTAINNEQFF. CDR3 sequence (DNA): TGTGCCAGCAAAGGGACAGCAATAAACAATGAGCAGTTCTTC.

In regard to this clone: Relative to the germline gene, one junction end is altered; a read error may explain this. The J gene is TRBJ2-7, the V gene TRBV10-2; 16 bases line up with TRBD2. Per germline, CDR1 WSHSY and CDR2 SAAADI. There are 17 residues in the CDR3. CDR3 residues: CASGEGLAGGPTYEQYF. The CDR3 DNA reads TGCGCCAGCGGTGAGGGACTAGCGGGAGGGCCTACCTACGAGCAGTACTTC.

The V call is TRBV28, the J call TRBJ2-3, with 10 bases matching TRBD1. The CDR3 loop spans 16 amino acids. Germline CDR1 reads MDHEN; CDR2 reads SYDVKM. Trimming took 5 bases from V and 3 from J; bases not matched to a gene: 8. CDR3 DNA sequence: TGTGCCAGCAGTGCCCCGGGGACAGGGGCAACAGATACGCAGTATTTT. Residues: CASSAPGTGATDTQYF.

This clone came up once. J is TRBJ1-2 and V is TRBV29-1; 7 nucleotides line up with TRBD1. J lost 6 bases, V lost 2 bases, and 3 bases had no gene match. CDR3 length equals 12 residues. The germline CDR1 and CDR2 sequences are SQVTM and ANQGSEA. CDR3 in DNA: TGCAGCGTTGAACAGGGGGAGGATGGCTACACCTTC. Protein product: CSVEQGEDGYTF. The complete variable domain, with remaining parts taken from reference TRBV29-1 and TRBJ1-2, reads SAVISQKPSRDICQRGTSLTIQCQVDSQVTMMFWYRQQPGQSLTLIATANQGSEATYESGFVIDKFPISRPNLTFSTLTVSNMSPEDSSIYLCSVEQGEDGYTFGSGTRLTVV.

This clone was observed a few times. The chain recombines TRBV27 with TRBJ1-5; 7 bases match TRBD1. J gave up 1 base and V 1 base, and 10 bases lay outside the gene matches. The CDR3 length is 18 residues. Looked up from germline, CDR1 is MNHEY and CDR2 is SMNVEV (reference sequence). The CDR3 protein is CASSLLGTASKSNQPQHF. The DNA for the CDR3 is TGTGCCAGCAGTTTATTGGGGACAGCCTCAAAAAGCAATCAGCCCCAGCATTTT.

The V gene is TRBV7-9, the J gene TRBJ2-3; 11 nucleotides align to TRBD2. The germline V gene has CDR1 SEHNR and CDR2 FQNEAQ (reference sequence). The CDR3 sequence is 16 residues long. With V trimmed by 5 bases and J by 4 bases, 8 bases remained unmatched. The CDR3 spells CASSQLAGAVADTQYF. In DNA, the CDR3 is TGTGCCAGCAGCCAACTAGCGGGAGCGGTAGCAGATACGCAGTATTTT.

This clone came up a few times. The chain is built from TRBV7-3 and TRBJ2-2, with 7 bases that match TRBD1. J gave up 7 bases and V 5 bases, and 10 bases lay outside the gene matches. CDR3 length: 15 amino acids. The germline V gene encodes CDR1 SGHTA and CDR2 FQGTGA. The CDR3 spells CASSPAGTADGELFF. The CDR3 region has the DNA TGTGCCAGCAGCCCGGCCGGGACAGCGGACGGGGAGCTGTTTTTT.

About this clone itself: One end of the junction does not line up with germline, which may come from a read error. This chain uses TRBV7-9 with TRBJ2-3; TRBD2 agrees at 11 bases. The germline gives CDR1 SEHNR, CDR2 FQNEAQ (reference sequence). The CDR3 loop spans 15 amino acids. CDR3 sequence: CSSSFSGGAKDTQYF. In DNA form, the CDR3 reads TGTTCCAGCAGCTTTAGCGGGGGGGCCAAGGATACGCAGTATTTT.

V gene TRBV5-4 combines with J gene TRBJ2-3; D is uncertain. V was shortened by 3 bases and J by 3 bases, with 8 bases between the two germline ends. The CDR3 is 13 amino acids. CDR1 is SGHNT and CDR2 is YYREEE in the germline V gene (reference sequence). For the CDR3, the DNA is TGTGCCAGCAGCTCCCTAGAGACAGATACGCAGTATTTT. Encoded protein: CASSSLETDTQYF.

In regard to this clone: Relative to the germline gene, one junction end is altered; a read error may explain this. The V call is TRBV7-8, the J call TRBJ1-6; the D gene is possibly TRBD1 (6 bases). CDR3 length equals 14 residues. Germline V CDR1 and CDR2: SGHVS, FQNEAQ. The DNA for the CDR3 is TGTGCCAGCACCTTACAGGGAGGTTCATCACCCCTCCACTTT. Protein product: CASTLQGGSSPLHF.

Relative to its sample, this clone is medium-sized. The chain couples TRBV4-2 to TRBJ2-1, with a weak D call TRBD1 (6 bases). The CDR3 loop spans 13 amino acids. V lost 5 bases to trimming and J lost 8 bases, with 13 bases between them. CDR1 LGHNA and CDR2 YNFKEQ come from the germline V gene. The CDR3 coding sequence is TGTGCCAGCAGCTCTATACAGGGTGATGAGCAGTTCTTC. Translation: CASSSIQGDEQFF.

The chain uses TRBV6-5 and TRBJ1-1; 9 nucleotides line up with TRBD1. Trimming took 0 bases from V and 3 from J; bases not matched to a gene: 5. The CDR3 runs 16 residues. Germline-derived CDR1 and CDR2 are MNHEY and SVGAGI. CDR3 nucleotide sequence: TGTGCCAGCAGTTACTCGACGGGGACAGGGCACACTGAAGCTTTCTTT. It yields the protein CASSYSTGTGHTEAFF.

The chain employs TRBV2 and TRBJ2-2; 7 bases line up with TRBD2. The germline V gene encodes CDR1 SNHLY and CDR2 FYNNEI. After removal of 4 bases from V and 7 bases from J, the junction contained 12 bases not matched to a gene. CDR3 length: 16 amino acids. For the CDR3, the DNA is TGTGCCAGCAGTGCGCCCACAGCGGGAAAGGGCGGGGAGCTGTTTTTT. Residues: CASSAPTAGKGGELFF.

The chain uses TRBV7-9 and TRBJ2-7; 7 nucleotides match TRBD2. Germline V gives CDR1 SEHNR, CDR2 FQNEAQ (reference sequence). J gave up 0 bases and V 3 bases, and 5 bases lay outside the gene matches. The CDR3 length is 15 residues. The CDR3: CASSLGGRTSYEQYF. The CDR3 DNA sequence: TGTGCCAGCAGCTTGGGAGGGCGAACCTCCTACGAGCAGTACTTC. Supplemented by reference TRBV7-9 and TRBJ2-7, the full variable domain reads DTGVSQNPRHKITKRGQNVTFRCDPISEHNRLYWYRQTLGQGPEFLTYFQNEAQLEKSRLLSDRFSAERPKGSFSTLEIQRTEQGDSAMYLCASSLGGRTSYEQYFGPGTRLTVT.

This chain links TRBV18 with TRBJ2-3; TRBD2 matches at 7 bases. CDR3 length equals 15 residues. Losses at the gene ends were 2 bases for V and 6 bases for J; bases not matched to a gene: 8. Per the germline V gene, CDR1 is KGHSH and CDR2 is LQKENI. The CDR3 nucleotides read TGTGCCAGCTCACCAAGGAGCGGGGCGGGGGATACGCAGTATTTT. Its protein is CASSPRSGAGDTQYF. Filled out from reference TRBV18 and TRBJ2-3, the complete variable domain reads NAGVMQNPRHLVRRRGQEARLRCSPMKGHSHVYWYRQLPEEGLKFMVYLQKENIIDESGMPKERFSAEFPKEGPSILRIQQVVRGDSAAYFCASSPRSGAGDTQYFGPGTRLTVL.

The rearrangement uses TRBV5-1 and TRBJ1-2, with 8 bases lining up with TRBD1. V shed 4 bases, J shed 0 bases, and the junction held 2 bases outside the gene matches. Germline V gives CDR1 SGHRS, CDR2 YFSETQ. The CDR3 spans 14 residues. CDR3 bases: TGCGCCAGCAGCACAGGGGGAACTAACTATGGCTACACCTTC. It yields the protein CASSTGGTNYGYTF. The full variable domain, completed using reference TRBV5-1 and TRBJ1-2, is KAGVTQTPRYLIKTRGQQVTLSCSPISGHRSVSWYQQTPGQGLQFLFEYFSETQRNKGNFPGRFSGRQFSNSRSEMNVSTLELGDSALYLCASSTGGTNYGYTFGSGTRLTVV.

This clone has a handful of counts. The chain employs TRBV27 and TRBJ2-1; the D is unclear. Per germline, CDR1 MNHEY and CDR2 SMNVEV (reference sequence). The CDR3 extends over 16 amino acids. Trimming took off 1 base at V and 0 bases at J, with 10 bases between the two ends. The CDR3 region has the DNA TGTGCCAGCAGTTTATTGTTCGGAGACTCCTACAATGAGCAGTTCTTC. Its protein is CASSLLFGDSYNEQFF.

The chain carries TRBV30 and TRBJ1-1; D not certain. This CDR3 region has 13 residues. CDR1 and CDR2 (germline): GTSNPN, SVGIG (reference sequence). The V end was cut by 8 bases, the J end by 0 bases, with 13 bases between. Here the CDR3 reads CALLHFMNTEAFF. CDR3 nucleotides: TGTGCCCTTTTGCACTTTATGAACACTGAAGCTTTCTTT.

The J gene is TRBJ1-1, the V gene TRBV7-9, with 7 bases fitting TRBD1. The germline CDR1 and CDR2 sequences are SEHNR and FQNEAQ (reference sequence). V shed 5 bases and J 1 base; nucleotides not matched to a gene: 10. This CDR3 region has 16 residues. The DNA for the CDR3 is TGTGCCAGCAGCCCACAGGGGAGCCAGCGGAACACTGAAGCTTTCTTT. Translating gives CASSPQGSQRNTEAFF.

This clone was seen a single time. The chain carries TRBV7-3 and TRBJ2-1; weak D call: TRBD2 (5 bases). CDR1 is SGHTA and CDR2 is FQGTGA in the germline V gene. The CDR3 loop spans 13 amino acids. The V end lost 5 bases, the J end lost 8 bases, and 13 bases lay between the germline ends. CDR3 DNA: TGTGCCAGCAGCACGCAGGCGGGCGATGAGCAGTTCTTC. Translated, it gives CASSTQAGDEQFF.

CDR3 sequence: CASSYSYSADTQYF. The CDR3 nucleotides are TGTGCCAGCAGTTACTCCTATAGCGCAGATACGCAGTATTTT. This rearrangement joins TRBV6-5 to TRBJ2-3; D is possibly TRBD2 (5 bases). CDR3 length equals 14 residues. Trimming cost V 0 bases and J 4 bases, with 8 bases left between them. Germline lookup yields CDR1 MNHEY and CDR2 SVGAGI.

The chain carries TRBV6-6 and TRBJ1-6; weak D call: TRBD1 (5 bases). This CDR3 has 15 amino acids. V lost 6 bases, J lost 0 bases, and 9 bases lay in between. CDR1 and CDR2 (germline): MNHNY, SVGAGI (reference sequence). The CDR3 here is CASRTTGSYNSPLHF. CDR3 DNA sequence: TGTGCCAGCAGGACAACAGGCTCCTATAATTCACCCCTCCACTTT.

This clone was found a few times. The genes are TRBV29-1 and TRBJ1-2; no clear D. This CDR3 is built from 12 residues. CDR1 is SQVTM and CDR2 is ANQGSEA in the germline V gene. The V end lost 4 bases, the J end lost 10 bases, and 16 bases lay between the germline ends. Written as DNA, the CDR3 is TGCAGCGTTGTAAGAGGCCAGCTGGACTACACCTTC. It specifies CSVVRGQLDYTF.

V is TRBV19 and J is TRBJ2-1; D possibly corresponds to TRBD2 (7 bases). The V and J ends lost 6 bases and 2 bases respectively, with 14 bases between them. The germline gives CDR1 LNHDA, CDR2 SQIVND (reference sequence). The CDR3 runs to 15 residues. The CDR3 here is CASRGGGRAYNEQFF. The CDR3 DNA reads as TGTGCCAGTAGAGGGGGGGGGAGGGCCTACAATGAGCAGTTCTTC.

The rearrangement joins TRBV7-2 to TRBJ2-3; 9 bases line up with TRBD2. Trimming cost V 6 bases and J 6 bases; bases outside gene matches: 16. Germline values: CDR1 SGHTA, CDR2 FQGNSA. The CDR3 totals 17 residues. The DNA for the CDR3 is TGTGCCAGCAGTCAGACGATAGGGCGGGGGGGCTCTGATACGCAGTATTTT. It translates to CASSQTIGRGGSDTQYF.

The chain carries TRBV2 and TRBJ2-4; 7 bases are shared with TRBD1. The CDR3 covers 16 residues. From germline, CDR1 is SNHLY and CDR2 FYNNEI. J was trimmed by 10 bases and V by 7 bases; bases with no gene match: 19. The CDR3 loop is CASTTDREFPRGIQYF. The CDR3 DNA reads as TGTGCCAGCACTACCGACAGGGAATTTCCCCGCGGGATTCAGTACTTC. Together with reference TRBV2 and TRBJ2-4, the CDR3 gives the full variable domain: EPEVTQTPSHQVTQMGQEVILRCVPISNHLYFYWYRQILGQKVEFLVSFYNNEISEKSEIFDDQFSVERPDGSNFTLKIRSTKLEDSAMYFCASTTDREFPRGIQYFGAGTRLSVL.

This sequence joins TRBV10-3 and TRBJ2-3; possibly TRBD2 for D (6 bases). The CDR3 spans 14 residues. Between the trimmed V and J ends, which lost 2 bases and 2 bases, there was a span of 8 bases. Per germline, CDR1 ENHRY and CDR2 SYGVKD. CDR3 in DNA: TGTGCCATCAGTGAGGGGGACTTCACAGATACGCAGTATTTT. Protein sequence: CAISEGDFTDTQYF.

The chain employs TRBV28 and TRBJ2-2; TRBD2 matches 8 bases. The V gene's germline CDR1 is MDHEN and CDR2 SYDVKM. This CDR3 comprises 14 residues. The junction had 5 bases not matched to a gene; V was cut back by 7 bases and J by 4 bases. The CDR3 sequence is CASIRGGSTGELFF. The DNA of the CDR3 is TGTGCCAGCATCCGGGGGGGTAGCACCGGGGAGCTGTTTTTT.

This chain connects TRBV7-3 to TRBJ2-3; TRBD2 matches at 9 bases. The V gene's germline CDR1 is SGHTA and CDR2 FQGTGA. The V and J ends lost 4 bases and 6 bases, in that order; junction bases with no gene match: 5. The CDR3 covers 14 residues. CDR3 DNA sequence: TGTGCCAGCAGCTCCTCCGGGACTAGCGATACGCAGTATTTT. It yields the protein CASSSSGTSDTQYF.

The chain's CDR3 is CASSEGQRNQPQHF. CDR3 nucleotides: TGTGCCAGCAGTGAAGGACAGCGCAATCAGCCCCAGCATTTT. The genes are TRBV2 and TRBJ1-5; TRBD1 might be the D (5 bases). The CDR3 is 14 amino acids. V was cut by 1 base and J by 2 bases, with 6 bases left in between. Germline V gives CDR1 SNHLY, CDR2 FYNNEI.

V gene TRBV6-1 combines with J gene TRBJ2-7, with a tentative D call TRBD1 (5 bases). The V end lost 2 bases, the J end lost 3 bases, and 14 bases lay between the germline ends. CDR1 and CDR2 (germline): MNHNS, SASEGT. The CDR3 is 15 amino acids. The CDR3 nucleotides are TGTGCCAGCAGTGAAAAGGTCAGGGCGGACTACGAGCAGTACTTC. Translation: CASSEKVRADYEQYF.